This T cell receptor (beta chain) was captured in a study of cytomegalovirus exposure and HLA in healthy donors. Study results and caveats: Differences between HLA loci emerged in a later analysis of TCR association rates, with DRB1 most and HLA-C fewest. Researchers counted roughly 160 TCR beta chains as cytomegalovirus-associated.

This clone was counted once. Its matching antigen is unknown. PCR primers comprised 60 Vbeta and 13 Jbeta primers. Repertoires were generated with immunoSEQ multiplex PCR, while TCRdb's copy carries only in-frame clones and drops some. The profile covers about 130,000 clones, with 70% to 85% appearing a single time and over 2.5% taken by the ten largest. Germline CDR1 is MNHEY and CDR2 is SVGAGI. The V end was cut by 6 bases, the J end by 2 bases, with 11 bases between. This CDR3 comprises 13 residues. Sequencing input: PBMCs. The source is a woman aged 50 to 60 in good health and CMV-seronegative. The chain carries TRBV6-5 and TRBJ2-7, with TRBD1 as a possible D gene (6 bases). Here the CDR3 DNA reads TGTGCCAGCAGCCCCACAGGGACCTACGAGCAGTACTTC. It is translated as CASSPTGTYEQYF.